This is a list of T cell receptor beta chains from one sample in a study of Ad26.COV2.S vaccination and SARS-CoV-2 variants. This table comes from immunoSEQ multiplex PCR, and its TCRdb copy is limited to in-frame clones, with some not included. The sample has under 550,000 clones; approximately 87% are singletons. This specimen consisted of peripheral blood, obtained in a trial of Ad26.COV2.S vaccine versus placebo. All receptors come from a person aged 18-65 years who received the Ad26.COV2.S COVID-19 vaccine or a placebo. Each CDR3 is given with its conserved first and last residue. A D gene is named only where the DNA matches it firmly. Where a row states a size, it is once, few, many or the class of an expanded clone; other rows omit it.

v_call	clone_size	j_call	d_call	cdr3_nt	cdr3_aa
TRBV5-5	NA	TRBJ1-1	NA	TGTGCCAGCAGCTTGGCGGTGGACATGAACACTGAAGCTTTCTTT	CASSLAVDMNTEAFF
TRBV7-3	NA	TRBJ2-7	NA	TGTGCCAGCAGCCCAGGTGGCTACGAGCAGTACTTC	CASSPGGYEQYF
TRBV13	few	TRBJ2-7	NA	TGTGCCAGCAGCTCCGGCCGGGACATTACCTACGAGCAGTACTTC	CASSSGRDITYEQYF
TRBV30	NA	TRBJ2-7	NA	TGTGCCTGGGAGATTTACGGGACACAATCCGAGCAGTACTTC	CAWEIYGTQSEQYF
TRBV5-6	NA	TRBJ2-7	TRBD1	TGTGCCAGCAGACCTGGACAGGGGATCTACGAGCAGTACTTC	CASRPGQGIYEQYF
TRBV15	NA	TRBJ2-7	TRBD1	TGTGCCACCAGCAAATCCGGGACAGGGAGATACGAGCAGTACTTC	CATSKSGTGRYEQYF
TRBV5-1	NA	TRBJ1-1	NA	TGCGCCAGCAGCTTGTACCCCTTCGGACAGACCACTGAAGCTTTCTTT	CASSLYPFGQTTEAFF
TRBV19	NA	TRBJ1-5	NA	TGTGCCAGTAGTCCCGGGACCCTCACAGGTCAGCCCCAGCATTTT	CASSPGTLTGQPQHF
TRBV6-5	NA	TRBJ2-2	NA	TGTGCCAGCAGTAAATTCAGGGGCGGGGACGGGGAGCTGTTTTTT	CASSKFRGGDGELFF
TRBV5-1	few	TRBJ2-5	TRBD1	TGCGCCAGCAGCGTGGACACAGGGGGCCAAGAGACCCAGTACTTC	CASSVDTGGQETQYF
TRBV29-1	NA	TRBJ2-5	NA	TGCAGCGTTGGGACAGCGGTGGAGACCCAGTACTTC	CSVGTAVETQYF
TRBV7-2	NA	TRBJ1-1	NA	TGTGCCAGCAGCTTAAGGGTTCTGAACACTGAAGCTTTCTTT	CASSLRVLNTEAFF
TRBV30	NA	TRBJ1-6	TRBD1	TGTGCCTGGAGCCAGGGACAGGGGAATTCACCCCTCCACTTT	CAWSQGQGNSPLHF
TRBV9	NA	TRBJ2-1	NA	TGTGCCAGCAGCCTGCGGGCCGGGGTAAACAATGAGCAGTTCTTC	CASSLRAGVNNEQFF
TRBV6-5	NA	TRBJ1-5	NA	TGTGCCAGCAGCAGGGGATACAATCAGCCCCAGCATTTT	CASSRGYNQPQHF
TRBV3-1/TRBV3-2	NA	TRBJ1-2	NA	TGTGCCAGCCCATCGACAGGAAACTATGGCTACACCTTC	CASPSTGNYGYTF
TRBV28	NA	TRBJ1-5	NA	TGTGCCTATTCAGGAGGGCCGGTGAATCAGCCCCAGCATTTT	CAYSGGPVNQPQHF
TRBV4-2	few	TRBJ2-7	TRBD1	TGTGCCAGCAGCCAAGGACAGGGTATATCCTACGAGCAGTACTTC	CASSQGQGISYEQYF
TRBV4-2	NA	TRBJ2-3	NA	TGTGCCAGCAGCCTAGCGGTGGATACGCAGTATTTT	CASSLAVDTQYF
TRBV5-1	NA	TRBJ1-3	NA	TGCGCCAGCAGCTTGGGCTCCTTAGGCTCTGGAAACACCATATATTTT	CASSLGSLGSGNTIYF
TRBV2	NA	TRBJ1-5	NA	TGTGCCAGCAGTGAAGAGGGGCAGGGCACTCAGCCCCAGCATTTT	CASSEEGQGTQPQHF
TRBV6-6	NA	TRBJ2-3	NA	TGTGCCAGCAGTTACCGACAGTACACAGATACGCAGTATTTT	CASSYRQYTDTQYF
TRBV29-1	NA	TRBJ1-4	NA	TGCAGCGCCGACGATCAAAATGAAAAACTGTTTTTT	CSADDQNEKLFF
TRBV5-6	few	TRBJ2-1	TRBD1	TGTGCCAGCAGCCCAAGGGGGCCGCTCTCAGGTGAGCAGTTCTTC	CASSPRGPLSGEQFF
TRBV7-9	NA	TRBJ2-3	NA	TGTGCCAGCAGCTTAGTGTACAGGGTGGATACGCAGTATTTT	CASSLVYRVDTQYF
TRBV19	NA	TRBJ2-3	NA	TGTGCCAGTAGTATAAATAGCGGCTTAACAGATACGCAGTATTTT	CASSINSGLTDTQYF
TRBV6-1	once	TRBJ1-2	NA	TGTGCCAGCAGTGAAAGGGGTTTAAGATATGGCTACACCTTC	CASSERGLRYGYTF
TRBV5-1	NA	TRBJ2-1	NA	TGCGCCAGCAGCTTGGACGGAAGCTCCTACAATGAGCAGTTCTTC	CASSLDGSSYNEQFF
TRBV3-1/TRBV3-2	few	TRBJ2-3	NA	TGTGCCAGCAGCCAGCCCCACGGGGGTGCAGATACGCAGTATTTT	CASSQPHGGADTQYF
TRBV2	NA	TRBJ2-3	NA	TGTGCCAGCAGTGAAGCCAGAAAAAGCACAGATACGCAGTATTTT	CASSEARKSTDTQYF
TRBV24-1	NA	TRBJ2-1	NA	TGTGCCACCAGTGCGAAGACACTGAGCTCCTACAATGAGCAGTTCTTC	CATSAKTLSSYNEQFF
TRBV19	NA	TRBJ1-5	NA	TGTGCCAGTAGTATAAGGGAGAGACAGCCCCAGCATTTT	CASSIRERQPQHF
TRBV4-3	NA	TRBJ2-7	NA	TGCGCCAGCAGCCCCGACTGGGGCAGGGAATACGAGCAGTACTTC	CASSPDWGREYEQYF
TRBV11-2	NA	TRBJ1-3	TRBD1	TGTGCCAGCAGTTACAACCCCAGGGGGCAAAAGGCCATATATTTT	CASSYNPRGQKAIYF
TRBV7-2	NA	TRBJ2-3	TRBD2	TGTGCCAGCAGCAAGGGACTAGGCGCAGATACGCAGTATTTT	CASSKGLGADTQYF
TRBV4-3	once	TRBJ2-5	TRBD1	TGCGCCAGCAGCCAATCTTACCCGGGACAGGGACAAGAGACCCAGTACTTC	CASSQSYPGQGQETQYF
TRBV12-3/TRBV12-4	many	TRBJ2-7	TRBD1	TGTGCCAGCAGTTTGGACAGGGATGAGCAGTACTTC	CASSLDRDEQYF
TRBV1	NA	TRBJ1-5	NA	TGCACCAGCAGCCAAGATGTGGCAGCCTGTAATAGCAATCAGCCCCAGCATTTT	CTSSQDVAACNSNQPQHF
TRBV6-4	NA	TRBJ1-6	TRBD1	TGTGCCAGCAGTGACCTCCCGGACAGGGGGTCACCCCTCCACTTT	CASSDLPDRGSPLHF
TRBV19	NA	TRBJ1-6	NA	TGTGCCAGTAGTATATCTGGGCAGTCCAGCTCCTATAATTCACCCCTCCACTTT	CASSISGQSSSYNSPLHF
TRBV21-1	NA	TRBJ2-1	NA	TGTGCCGAAGGGGCCAGTTCTTCCTACAATGAGCAGTTCTTC	CAEGASSSYNEQFF
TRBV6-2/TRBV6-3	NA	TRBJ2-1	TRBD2	TGTGCCAGCAGTTACTCGACTAGCGGGGGCCCGAGCTCCTACAATGAGCAGTTCTTC	CASSYSTSGGPSSYNEQFF
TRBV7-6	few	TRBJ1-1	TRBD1	TGTGCCAGCAGCTTAGGACAGGGGAACACTGAAGCTTTCTTT	CASSLGQGNTEAFF
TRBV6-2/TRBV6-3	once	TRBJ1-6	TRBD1	TGTGCCAGCAGTTACGACAGGGAGGACAGCTCCTATAATTCACCCCTCCACTTT	CASSYDREDSSYNSPLHF
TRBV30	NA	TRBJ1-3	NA	TGTGCCTCAGAGGGAGCAGGGGTCGGAAACACCATATATTTT	CASEGAGVGNTIYF
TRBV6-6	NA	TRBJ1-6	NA	TGTGCCAGCAGTTACGCTGGGGTTGATTCACCCCTCCACTTT	CASSYAGVDSPLHF
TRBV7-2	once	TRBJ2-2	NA	TGTGCCAGCAGCTTAGCCGGAACGGTCCCCGGGGAGCTGTTTTTT	CASSLAGTVPGELFF
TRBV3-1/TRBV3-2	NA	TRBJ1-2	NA	TGTGCCAGCAGCCTCTATAAGGGACTGCAGTTTTATGGCTACACCTTC	CASSLYKGLQFYGYTF
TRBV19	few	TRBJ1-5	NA	TGTGCCAGTAGTATAGCAGGGAGCAGTCAGCCCCAGCATTTT	CASSIAGSSQPQHF
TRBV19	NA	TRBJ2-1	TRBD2	TGTGCCAGTAGCGGGGGGTACAATGAGCAGTTCTTC	CASSGGYNEQFF
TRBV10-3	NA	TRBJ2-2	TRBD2	TGTGCCATCACCGGGACTAGCGACACCGGGGAGCTGTTTTTT	CAITGTSDTGELFF
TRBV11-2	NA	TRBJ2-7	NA	TGTGCCAGCAGCTTCCCCAGTACCTACGAGCAGTACTTC	CASSFPSTYEQYF
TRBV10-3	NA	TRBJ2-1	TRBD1	TGTGCCATCGGGGGGCAGGGGGCGGTAAATGAGCAGTTCTTC	CAIGGQGAVNEQFF
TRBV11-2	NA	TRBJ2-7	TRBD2	TGTGCCAGCAGCTTCACCGGGGGGGCCTTTCGGGAGCAGTACTTC	CASSFTGGAFREQYF
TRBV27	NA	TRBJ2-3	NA	TGTGCCAGCGCCCTGAGCGGGCGGATCACAGATACGCAGTATTTT	CASALSGRITDTQYF